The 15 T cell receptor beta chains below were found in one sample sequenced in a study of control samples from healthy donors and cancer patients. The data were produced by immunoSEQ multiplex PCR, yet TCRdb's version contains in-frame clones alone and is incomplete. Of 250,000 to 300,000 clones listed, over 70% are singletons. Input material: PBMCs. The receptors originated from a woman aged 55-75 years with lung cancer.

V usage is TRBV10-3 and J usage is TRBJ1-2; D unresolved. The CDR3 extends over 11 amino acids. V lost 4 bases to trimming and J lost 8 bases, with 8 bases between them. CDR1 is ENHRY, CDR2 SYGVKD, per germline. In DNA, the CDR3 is TGTGCCATCAGTGTAGGTGAGGGCTACACCTTC. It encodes CAISVGEGYTF.

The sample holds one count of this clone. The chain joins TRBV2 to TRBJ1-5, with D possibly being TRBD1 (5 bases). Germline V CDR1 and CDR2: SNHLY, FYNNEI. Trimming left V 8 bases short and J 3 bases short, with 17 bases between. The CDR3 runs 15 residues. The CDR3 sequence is CASAAVRGHNQPQHF. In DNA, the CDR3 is TGTGCCAGCGCGGCGGTAAGGGGCCACAATCAGCCCCAGCATTTT.

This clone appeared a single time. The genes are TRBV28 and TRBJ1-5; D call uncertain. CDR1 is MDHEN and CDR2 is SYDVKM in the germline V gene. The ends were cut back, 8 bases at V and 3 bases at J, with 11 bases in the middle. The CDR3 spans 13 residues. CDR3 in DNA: TGTGCCAGCGGTGGGTGGCCCAATCAGCCCCAGCATTTT. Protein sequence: CASGGWPNQPQHF.

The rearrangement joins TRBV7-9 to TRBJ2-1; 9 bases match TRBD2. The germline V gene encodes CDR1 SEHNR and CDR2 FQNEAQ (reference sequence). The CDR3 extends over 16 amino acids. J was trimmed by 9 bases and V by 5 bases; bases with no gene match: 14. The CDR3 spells CASSPGGSGSWGEQFF. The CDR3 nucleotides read TGTGCCAGCAGCCCCGGTGGTAGCGGGAGTTGGGGTGAGCAGTTCTTC.

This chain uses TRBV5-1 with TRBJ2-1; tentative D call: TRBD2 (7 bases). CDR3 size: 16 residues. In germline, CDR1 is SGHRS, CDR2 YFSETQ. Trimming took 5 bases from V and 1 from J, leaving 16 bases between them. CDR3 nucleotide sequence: TGCGCCAGCAGGACGGGGGGCCGGGGGTCCTACAATGAGCAGTTCTTC. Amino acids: CASRTGGRGSYNEQFF.

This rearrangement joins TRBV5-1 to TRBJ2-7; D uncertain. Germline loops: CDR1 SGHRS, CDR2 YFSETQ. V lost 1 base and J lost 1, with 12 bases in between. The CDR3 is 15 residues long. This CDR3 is CASSLTLTKSYEQYF. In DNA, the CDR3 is TGCGCCAGCAGCTTGACGCTAACAAAGTCCTACGAGCAGTACTTC.

CDR3 coding DNA: TGTGCCAGCATTGGGGATACAGCGACCTACAATGAGCAGTTCTTC. This gives the protein CASIGDTATYNEQFF. The V and J genes are TRBV7-9 and TRBJ2-1; D uncertain. CDR1 is SEHNR and CDR2 is FQNEAQ in the germline V gene (reference sequence). The V and J ends lost 7 bases and 2 bases respectively, with 15 bases between them. This CDR3 has 15 amino acids.

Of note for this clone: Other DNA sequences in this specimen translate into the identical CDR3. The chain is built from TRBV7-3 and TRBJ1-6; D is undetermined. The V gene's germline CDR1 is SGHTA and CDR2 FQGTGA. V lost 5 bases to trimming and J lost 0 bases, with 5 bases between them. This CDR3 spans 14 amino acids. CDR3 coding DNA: TGTGCCAGCAGCCTGAGCTCCTATAATTCACCCCTCCACTTT. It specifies CASSLSSYNSPLHF.

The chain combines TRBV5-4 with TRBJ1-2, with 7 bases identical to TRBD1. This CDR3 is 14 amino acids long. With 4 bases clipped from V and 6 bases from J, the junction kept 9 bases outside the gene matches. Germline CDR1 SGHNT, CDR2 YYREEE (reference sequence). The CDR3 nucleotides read TGTGCCAGCAGCCCGGAGACAGGGTTCCATGGCTACACCTTC. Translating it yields CASSPETGFHGYTF.

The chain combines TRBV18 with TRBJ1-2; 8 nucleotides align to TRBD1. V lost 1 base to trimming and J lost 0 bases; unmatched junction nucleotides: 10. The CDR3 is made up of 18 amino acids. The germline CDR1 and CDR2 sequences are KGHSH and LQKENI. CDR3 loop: CASSPQAGGRVSNYGYTF. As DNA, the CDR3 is TGTGCCAGCTCACCACAGGCAGGGGGCCGAGTTTCTAACTATGGCTACACCTTC.

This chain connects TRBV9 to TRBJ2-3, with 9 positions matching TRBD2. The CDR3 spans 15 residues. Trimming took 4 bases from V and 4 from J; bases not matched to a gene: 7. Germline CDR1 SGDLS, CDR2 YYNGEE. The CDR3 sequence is CASSLSGRLADTQYF. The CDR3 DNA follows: TGTGCCAGCAGCCTCAGCGGGAGGTTAGCAGATACGCAGTATTTT.

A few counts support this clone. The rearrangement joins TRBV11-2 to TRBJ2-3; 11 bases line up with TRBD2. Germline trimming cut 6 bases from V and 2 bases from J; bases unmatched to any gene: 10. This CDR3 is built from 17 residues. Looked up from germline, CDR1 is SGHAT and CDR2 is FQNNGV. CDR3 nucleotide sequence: TGTGCCAGCAGATATACTAGCGGGGGCGGATTCACAGATACGCAGTATTTT. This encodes CASRYTSGGGFTDTQYF.

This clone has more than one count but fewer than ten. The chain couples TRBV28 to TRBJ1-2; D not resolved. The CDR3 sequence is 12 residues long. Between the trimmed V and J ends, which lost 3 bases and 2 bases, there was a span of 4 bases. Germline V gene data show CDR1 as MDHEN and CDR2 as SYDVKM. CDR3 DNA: TGTGCCAGCAGTTTCAGGAACTATGGCTACACCTTC. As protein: CASSFRNYGYTF.

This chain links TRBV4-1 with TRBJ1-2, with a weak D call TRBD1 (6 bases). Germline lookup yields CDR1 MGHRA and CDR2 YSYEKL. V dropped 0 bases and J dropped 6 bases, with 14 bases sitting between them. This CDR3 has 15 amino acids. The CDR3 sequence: CASSQDRQGRDGYTF. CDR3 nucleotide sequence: TGCGCCAGCAGCCAAGATCGGCAGGGGAGGGATGGCTACACCTTC.

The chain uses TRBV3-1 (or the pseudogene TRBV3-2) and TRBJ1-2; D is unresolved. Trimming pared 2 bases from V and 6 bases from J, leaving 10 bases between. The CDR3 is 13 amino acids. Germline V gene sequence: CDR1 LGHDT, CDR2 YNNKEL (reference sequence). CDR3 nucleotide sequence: TGTGCCAGCAGCCAATCACGGGCCAATGGCTACACCTTC. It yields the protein CASSQSRANGYTF.